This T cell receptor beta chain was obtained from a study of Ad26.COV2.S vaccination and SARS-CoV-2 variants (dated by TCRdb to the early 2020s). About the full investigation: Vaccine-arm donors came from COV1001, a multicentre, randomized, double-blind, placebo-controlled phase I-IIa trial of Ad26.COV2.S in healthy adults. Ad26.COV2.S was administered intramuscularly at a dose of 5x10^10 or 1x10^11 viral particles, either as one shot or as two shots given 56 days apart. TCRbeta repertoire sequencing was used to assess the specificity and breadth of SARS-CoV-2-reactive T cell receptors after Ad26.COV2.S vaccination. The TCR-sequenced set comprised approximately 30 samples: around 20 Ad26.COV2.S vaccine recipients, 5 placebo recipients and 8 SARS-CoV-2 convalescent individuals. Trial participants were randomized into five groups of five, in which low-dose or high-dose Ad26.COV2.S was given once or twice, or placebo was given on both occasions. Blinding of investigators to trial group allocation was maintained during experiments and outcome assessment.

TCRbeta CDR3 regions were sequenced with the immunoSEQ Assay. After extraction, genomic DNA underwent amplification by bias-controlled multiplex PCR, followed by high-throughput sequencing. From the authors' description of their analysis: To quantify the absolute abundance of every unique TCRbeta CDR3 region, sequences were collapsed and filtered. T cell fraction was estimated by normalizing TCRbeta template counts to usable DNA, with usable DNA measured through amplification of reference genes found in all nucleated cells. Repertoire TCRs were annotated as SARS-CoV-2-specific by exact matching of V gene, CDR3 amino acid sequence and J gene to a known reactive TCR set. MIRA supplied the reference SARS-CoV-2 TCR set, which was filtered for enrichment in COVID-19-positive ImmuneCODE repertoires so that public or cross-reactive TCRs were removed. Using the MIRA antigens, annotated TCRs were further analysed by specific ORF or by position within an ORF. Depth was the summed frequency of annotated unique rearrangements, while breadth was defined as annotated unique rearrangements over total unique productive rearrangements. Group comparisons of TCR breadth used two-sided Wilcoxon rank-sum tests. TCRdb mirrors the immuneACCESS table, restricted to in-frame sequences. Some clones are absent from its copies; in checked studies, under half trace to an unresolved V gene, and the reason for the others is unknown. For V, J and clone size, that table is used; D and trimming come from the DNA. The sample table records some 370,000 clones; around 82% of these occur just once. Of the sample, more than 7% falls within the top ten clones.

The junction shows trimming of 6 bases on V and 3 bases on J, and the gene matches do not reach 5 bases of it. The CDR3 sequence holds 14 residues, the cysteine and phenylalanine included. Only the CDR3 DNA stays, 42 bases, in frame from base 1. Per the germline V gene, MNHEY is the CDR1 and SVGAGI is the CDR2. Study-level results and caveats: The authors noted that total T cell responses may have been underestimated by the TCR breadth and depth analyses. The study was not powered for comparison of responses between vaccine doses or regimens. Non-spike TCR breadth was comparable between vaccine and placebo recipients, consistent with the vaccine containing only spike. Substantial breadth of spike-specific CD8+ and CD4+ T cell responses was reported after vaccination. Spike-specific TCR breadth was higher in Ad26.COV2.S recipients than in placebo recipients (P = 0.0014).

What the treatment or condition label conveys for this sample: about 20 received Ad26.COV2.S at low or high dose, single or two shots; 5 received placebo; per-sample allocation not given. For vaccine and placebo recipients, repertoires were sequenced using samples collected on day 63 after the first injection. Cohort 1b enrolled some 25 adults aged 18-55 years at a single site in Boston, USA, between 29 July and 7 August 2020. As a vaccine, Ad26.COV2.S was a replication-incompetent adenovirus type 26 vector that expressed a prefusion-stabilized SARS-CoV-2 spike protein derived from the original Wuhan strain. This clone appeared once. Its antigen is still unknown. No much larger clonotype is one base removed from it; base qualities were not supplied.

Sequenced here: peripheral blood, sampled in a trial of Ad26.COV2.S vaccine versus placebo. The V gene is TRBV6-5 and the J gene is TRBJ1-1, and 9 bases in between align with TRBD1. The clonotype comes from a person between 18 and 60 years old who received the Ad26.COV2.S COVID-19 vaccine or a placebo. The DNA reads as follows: TGTGCCAGCAGGTACGACAGGGGGTACACTGAAGCTTTCTTT. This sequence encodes CASRYDRGYTEAFF.